Below are 10 T cell receptor beta chains sequenced from a single sample in a study of T cell responses to AZD1222 COVID-19 vaccine. The repertoire was sequenced with immunoSEQ multiplex PCR; TCRdb's copy has only in-frame clones and lacks some. Altogether about 270,000 clones are present, about 94% being singletons, with the ten largest covering approximately 0.52%. The sequencing used peripheral blood, collected 28 days after the second AZD1222 dose. The receptors come from an adult who received the AZD1222 COVID-19 vaccine.

The sample holds one count of this clone. The chain has TRBV28 and TRBJ1-1, with TRBD1 as a possible D gene (5 bases). V lost 3 bases, J lost 0 bases, and 20 bases lay in between. CDR1 MDHEN and CDR2 SYDVKM come from the germline V gene. The CDR3 sequence is 18 residues long. The CDR3 region has the DNA TGTGCCAGCAGTTTTGTAACAAGGGGTTTGCTTATGAACACTGAAGCTTTCTTT. Residues: CASSFVTRGLLMNTEAFF. The variable domain in full, completed from reference TRBV28 and TRBJ1-1, reads DVKVTQSSRYLVKRTGEKVFLECVQDMDHENMFWYRQDPGLGLRLIYFSYDVKMKEKGDIPEGYSVSREKKERFSLILESASTNQTSMYLCASSFVTRGLLMNTEAFFGQGTRLTVV.

The rearrangement joins TRBV28 to TRBJ2-4; 7 bases are a match to TRBD1. The CDR3 sequence is 19 residues long. The V gene's germline CDR1 is MDHEN and CDR2 SYDVKM. J was trimmed by 2 bases and V by 4 bases; bases with no gene match: 17. CDR3 protein: CASSSLQGLPKRTKNIQYF. The CDR3 nucleotides are TGTGCCAGCAGTTCCCTACAGGGGCTTCCTAAAAGGACCAAAAACATTCAGTACTTC.

The sample holds one count of this clone. The V gene is TRBV28, the J gene TRBJ2-1; 13 nucleotides agree with TRBD2. Germline lookup yields CDR1 MDHEN and CDR2 SYDVKM. The trim removed 5 bases at V and 7 bases at J, leaving 11 bases unmatched. This CDR3 region has 17 residues. CDR3: CASSPQLAGGPRNEQFF. As DNA, the CDR3 is TGTGCCAGCAGTCCACAACTAGCGGGAGGGCCTAGAAATGAGCAGTTCTTC.

The genes are TRBV6-5 and TRBJ2-7; TRBD1 might be the D (6 bases). This CDR3 has 14 amino acids. V shed 2 bases and J shed 6 bases, with 14 bases lying between them. Germline assignment: CDR1 MNHEY and CDR2 SVGAGI. CDR3 in amino acids: CASSYVMGAGEQYF. CDR3 sequence (DNA): TGTGCCAGCAGTTACGTAATGGGGGCGGGCGAGCAGTACTTC.

The sample holds a few counts of this clone. The CDR3 protein is CASSYLRGDTEAFF. The CDR3 DNA sequence: TGTGCCAGCAGTTACCTACGAGGGGACACTGAAGCTTTCTTT. The chain uses TRBV6-5 and TRBJ1-1; D might be TRBD1 (5 bases). The CDR3 is made up of 14 amino acids. Germline-derived CDR1 and CDR2 are MNHEY and SVGAGI. The germline V and J ends were trimmed by 2 bases and 3 bases, with 10 bases remaining between them.

The chain is built from TRBV4-3 and TRBJ1-1; no definite D call. Germline V gene data show CDR1 as LGHNA and CDR2 as YSLEER. The CDR3 loop spans 14 amino acids. Deletions cut 0 bases from V and 2 bases from J, with 7 bases between. The CDR3 sequence: CASSQELVNTEAFF. The CDR3 nucleotides read TGCGCCAGCAGCCAAGAGTTGGTAAACACTGAAGCTTTCTTT.

The chain joins TRBV5-1 to TRBJ1-2, with D unclear. Germline V gene sequence: CDR1 SGHRS, CDR2 YFSETQ. The CDR3 covers 13 residues. V lost 4 bases and J 0 bases, leaving 7 bases between the germline ends. The CDR3 nucleotides read TGCGCCAGCAGCCCCACGGCTAACTATGGCTACACCTTC. Encoded protein: CASSPTANYGYTF.

In its sample, this clone was seen once. The genes are TRBV27 and TRBJ1-2; D is perhaps TRBD1 (5 bases). The CDR3 is 13 residues long. CDR1 and CDR2 from the germline V gene are MNHEY and SMNVEV (reference sequence). V lost 3 bases and J 2 bases, leaving 7 bases between the germline ends. The CDR3 spells CASSFGANYGYTF. The CDR3 region has the DNA TGTGCCAGCAGTTTTGGGGCCAACTATGGCTACACCTTC.

The chain uses TRBV9 and TRBJ2-7; 12 bases line up with TRBD2. The CDR3 consists of 14 residues. V shed 1 base, J shed 7 bases, and the junction held 3 bases outside the gene matches. The germline CDR1 and CDR2 sequences are SGDLS and YYNGEE. DNA for the CDR3: TGTGCCAGCAGCGTACTAGCGGGAGGGCTAGAGCAGTACTTC. It is translated as CASSVLAGGLEQYF.

In the case of this clone: Additional DNA sequences in this sample encode the identical CDR3. J is TRBJ2-7 and V is TRBV28; no clear D. The CDR3 contains 12 residues. The ends were cut back, 2 bases at V and 1 base at J, with 3 bases in the middle. CDR1 is MDHEN, CDR2 SYDVKM, per germline. Here the CDR3 reads CASSLGSYEQYF. DNA for the CDR3: TGTGCCAGCAGTTTAGGGTCCTACGAGCAGTACTTC.